This T cell receptor beta chain came from a study of blood T cell repertoires in COVID-19. Authors' data handling: Estimation of nucleated cell counts was performed using reference gene primer amplification. Profiling relied on immunoSEQ multiplex PCR, and the TCRdb table lists in-frame clones only, not all of them. V and J calls plus clone size are reproduced from that table; the DNA served to infer D and trimming. The sample shows about 100,000 clones, around nine tenths of them seen only once. In germline, CDR1 is MDHEN, CDR2 SYDVKM. The CDR3 sequence is 13 residues long. The J segment lost 6 bases and the V segment lost 6 bases, leaving 6 bases of the junction unmatched.

The chain links TRBV28 to TRBJ1-1, with 8 bases that match TRBD1. The receptor was derived from a human donor in a cohort sampled during active COVID-19. The sample was peripheral blood. The DNA for the CDR3 is TGTGCCAGCAGACGACAGGGGAGGGCTGAAGCTTTCTTT. Its translation is CASRRQGRAEAFF.